The 18 T cell receptor beta chains below all came from one sample that was sequenced in a study of memory CD4+ T cells and cytomegalovirus serostatus. Single viable CD3+CD4+CD8-CD45RO+ cells were sorted as the memory CD4+ T cells. The repertoire was sequenced with immunoSEQ multiplex PCR; TCRdb's copy has only in-frame clones and lacks some. The sample carries around 76,000 clones, about 78% recorded once. Sequencing was performed on memory CD4+ T cells from blood. These receptor sequences come from an adult in good health and CMV-seropositive.

This chain joins TRBV19 and TRBJ1-5; 8 bases are a match to TRBD1. From germline, CDR1 is LNHDA and CDR2 SQIVND (reference sequence). V lost 6 bases to trimming and J lost 0 bases; unmatched junction nucleotides: 4. The CDR3 loop spans 15 amino acids. The CDR3 sequence: CASRGQVYSNQPQHF. The CDR3, as DNA: TGTGCCAGTAGGGGACAGGTGTATAGCAATCAGCCCCAGCATTTT.

The chain uses TRBV19 and TRBJ1-1, with D uncertain. This CDR3 is 13 amino acids long. Germline loops: CDR1 LNHDA, CDR2 SQIVND (reference sequence). V lost 7 bases to trimming and J lost 0 bases, with 9 bases between them. The CDR3 bases are TGTGCCAGTATAGGCGAGGTGAACACTGAAGCTTTCTTT. Protein sequence: CASIGEVNTEAFF.

The rearrangement links TRBV7-7 to TRBJ2-5, with D unresolved. Germline V gene sequence: CDR1 SSHAT, CDR2 FNYEAQ (reference sequence). This CDR3 has 15 residues. V lost 2 bases and J lost 1, with 11 bases in between. The CDR3 is CASSLQTDPQETQYF. In DNA form, the CDR3 reads TGTGCCAGCAGCTTACAGACGGACCCCCAAGAGACCCAGTACTTC. The entire variable domain, with the rest obtained from reference TRBV7-7 and TRBJ2-5, is as follows: GAGVSQSPRYKVTKRGQDVTLRCDPISSHATLYWYQQALGQGPEFLTYFNYEAQPDKSGLPSDRFSAERPEGSISTLTIQRTEQRDSAMYRCASSLQTDPQETQYFGPGTRLLVL.

V is TRBV7-9 and J is TRBJ2-7; D not certain. V was pared by 5 bases and J by 5 bases, with 4 bases between. This CDR3 is built from 10 residues. Germline CDR1 reads SEHNR; CDR2 reads FQNEAQ (reference sequence). The CDR3 coding sequence is TGTGCCAGCAGCAACAACGAGCAGTACTTC. Translation: CASSNNEQYF.

The rearrangement joins TRBV5-4 to TRBJ1-1; a weak D match, TRBD1 (5 bases). This CDR3 is built from 14 residues. Trimming stripped 4 bases from V and 0 bases from J, with 10 bases between. Germline lookup yields CDR1 SGHNT and CDR2 YYREEE (reference sequence). Written as DNA, the CDR3 is TGTGCCAGCAGCCCGGACATCTTGAACACTGAAGCTTTCTTT. It yields the protein CASSPDILNTEAFF. The full variable domain, with the rest looked up from reference TRBV5-4 and TRBJ1-1, is ETGVTQSPTHLIKTRGQQVTLRCSSQSGHNTVSWYQQALGQGPQFIFQYYREEENGRGNFPPRFSGLQFPNYSSELNVNALELDDSALYLCASSPDILNTEAFFGQGTRLTVV.

V usage is TRBV18 and J usage is TRBJ1-2; 7 nucleotides match TRBD1. CDR3 length equals 12 residues. V trimming: 5 bases; J trimming: 6 bases; junction bases outside the gene matches: 3. Germline assignment: CDR1 KGHSH and CDR2 LQKENI. The chain's CDR3 is CASSSTGDGYTF. The CDR3 nucleotides are TGTGCCAGCTCATCTACAGGGGATGGCTACACCTTC.

V gene TRBV4-2 combines with J gene TRBJ1-1; maybe TRBD1 (5 bases). The germline V gene encodes CDR1 LGHNA and CDR2 YNFKEQ. This CDR3 comprises 15 residues. The ends were cut back, 6 bases at V and 1 base at J, with 15 bases in the middle. CDR3 sequence (DNA): TGTGCCAGCAGAGTTTTTGACCAGGGGAACACTGAAGCTTTCTTT. Amino acid sequence: CASRVFDQGNTEAFF.

With regard to this clone: The junction departs from germline at one end; a sequencing error may be responsible. The chain recombines TRBV4-1 with TRBJ2-6, with TRBD1 matching 7 bases. The CDR3 is 18 residues long. In germline, CDR1 is MGHRA, CDR2 YSYEKL. The CDR3 nucleotides are TGCGTCAGCAGCCCCTGGACAGGTATCGGGGCTGGGGCCAACGTCCTGACTTTC. It yields the protein CVSSPWTGIGAGANVLTF.

The genes are TRBV11-1 and TRBJ2-5; 10 nucleotides match TRBD2. The CDR3 contains 16 residues. Germline loops: CDR1 SGHAT, CDR2 FQDESV (reference sequence). V gave up 2 bases and J gave up 2 bases; unmatched junction bases: 5. The CDR3 DNA sequence: TGTGCCAGCAGCTTACGACTAGCGGGCGGGCAAGAGACCCAGTACTTC. Its translation is CASSLRLAGGQETQYF.

The rearrangement links TRBV20-1 to TRBJ2-1; D unresolved. This CDR3 is 11 amino acids long. Germline V lookup: CDR1 DFQATT, CDR2 SNEGSKA (reference sequence). Trimming took off 3 bases at V and 5 bases at J, with 5 bases between the two ends. For the CDR3, the DNA is TGCAGTGCTAGCCGCGACAATGAGCAGTTCTTC. Amino acids: CSASRDNEQFF.

The V gene is TRBV5-1, the J gene TRBJ1-2; TRBD1 aligns across 9 bases. With 4 bases clipped from V and 3 bases from J, the junction kept 10 bases outside the gene matches. The CDR3 has 16 residues. In germline, CDR1 is SGHRS, CDR2 YFSETQ. The CDR3 loop reads CASSRTGELIDYGYTF. Here the CDR3 DNA reads TGCGCCAGCAGCCGGACAGGGGAACTGATCGACTATGGCTACACCTTC.

The rearrangement joins TRBV5-4 to TRBJ2-3; no clear D. The CDR3 extends over 13 amino acids. Germline V gene lookup returns CDR1 SGHNT and CDR2 YYREEE (reference sequence). V was shortened by 2 bases and J by 4 bases, with 8 bases between the two germline ends. CDR3 sequence reads: CASSFQIADTQYF. The CDR3 coding sequence is TGTGCCAGCAGCTTTCAAATCGCAGATACGCAGTATTTT. Using reference TRBV5-4 and TRBJ2-3 for the parts outside the CDR3, the full variable domain is ETGVTQSPTHLIKTRGQQVTLRCSSQSGHNTVSWYQQALGQGPQFIFQYYREEENGRGNFPPRFSGLQFPNYSSELNVNALELDDSALYLCASSFQIADTQYFGPGTRLTVL.

The chain recombines TRBV4-2 with TRBJ1-2; no firm D call. In germline, CDR1 is LGHNA, CDR2 YNFKEQ. The CDR3 is 14 amino acids. V shed 0 bases and J shed 4 bases, with 9 bases lying between them. Here the CDR3 reads CASSQEEGPYGYTF. The CDR3 region has the DNA TGTGCCAGCAGCCAAGAAGAGGGCCCCTATGGCTACACCTTC.

The sample holds a few counts of this clone. The chain has TRBV5-1 and TRBJ1-2; no clear D. CDR3 length equals 15 residues. V was trimmed by 0 bases and J by 4 bases, leaving 13 bases between them. Germline CDR1 reads SGHRS; CDR2 reads YFSETQ. CDR3 protein: CASSLARAGSYGYTF. The CDR3 DNA sequence: TGCGCCAGCAGCTTGGCCCGGGCCGGAAGCTATGGCTACACCTTC. The entire variable domain, with the rest obtained from reference TRBV5-1 and TRBJ1-2, is as follows: KAGVTQTPRYLIKTRGQQVTLSCSPISGHRSVSWYQQTPGQGLQFLFEYFSETQRNKGNFPGRFSGRQFSNSRSEMNVSTLELGDSALYLCASSLARAGSYGYTFGSGTRLTVV.

The V and J genes are TRBV14 and TRBJ1-3; D gene uncertain. CDR1 SGHDN and CDR2 FVKESK come from the germline V gene. Trimming took 0 bases from V and 2 from J, leaving 5 bases between them. This CDR3 has 14 residues. The CDR3 coding sequence is TGTGCCAGCAGCCAAGATCTGGCTGGAAACACCATATATTTT. Translating it yields CASSQDLAGNTIYF.

The rearrangement links TRBV18 to TRBJ2-1; 9 bases are a match to TRBD1. The V gene end was trimmed by 4 bases and the J gene end by 3 bases; junction bases not matched to a gene: 10. Looked up from germline, CDR1 is KGHSH and CDR2 is LQKENI. This CDR3 has 17 amino acids. The CDR3 region is CASSLLGTGSVYNEQFF. The CDR3 bases are TGTGCCAGCTCACTCCTCGGGACAGGGTCGGTCTACAATGAGCAGTTCTTC.

The V and J genes are TRBV14 and TRBJ2-2, with D possibly being TRBD1 (6 bases). The CDR3 is 14 residues long. V lost 4 bases and J 8 bases, leaving 14 bases between the germline ends. Germline V gives CDR1 SGHDN, CDR2 FVKESK. The CDR3 loop reads CASSLTGFRGELFF. CDR3 DNA: TGTGCCAGCAGCCTCACAGGGTTTCGGGGGGAGCTGTTTTTT.

The chain joins TRBV10-2 to TRBJ2-1; weak D call: TRBD1 (6 bases). V shed 3 bases and J shed 9 bases, with 15 bases lying between them. CDR1 is WSHSY and CDR2 is SAAADI in the germline V gene. CDR3 length: 14 amino acids. CDR3: CASSEQGGWGEQFF. The CDR3 coding sequence is TGCGCCAGCAGTGAACAAGGGGGATGGGGTGAGCAGTTCTTC.